Below are 18 T cell receptor beta chains sequenced from a single sample in a study of blood T cell repertoires in COVID-19. Measured with immunoSEQ multiplex PCR; TCRdb has only the in-frame clones, and not every one. The sample includes 90,000 to 150,000 clones, about 80% of them seen just once. Specimen: peripheral blood. These receptors originate from a woman of 80 years or more with acute or convalescent COVID-19.

The CDR3 DNA is TGCGCCAGCAGTCAATGCCCTGCGGATAGCAATCAGCCCCAGCATTTT. This sequence encodes CASSQCPADSNQPQHF. This sequence joins TRBV23-1 and TRBJ1-5; no reliable D call. TRBV23-1 qualifies as an ORF whose function is uncertain. V dropped 1 base and J dropped 0 bases, with 10 bases sitting between them. This CDR3 has 16 amino acids.

The chain employs TRBV7-2 and TRBJ2-3; 13 bases are shared with TRBD2. The V gene end was trimmed by 7 bases and the J gene end by 5 bases; junction bases not matched to a gene: 3. CDR1 SGHTA and CDR2 FQGNSA come from the germline V gene. The CDR3 is 14 residues long. The CDR3 region has the DNA TGTGCCAGCACCCGGACTAGCGGGGGAGATACGCAGTATTTT. This codes for CASTRTSGGDTQYF.

Written as DNA, the CDR3 is TGTGCCAGCAGTGCCCTTCTCCGCGCCGGTGGTTCACCCCTCCACTTT. Amino acids: CASSALLRAGGSPLHF. The J gene is TRBJ1-6, the V gene TRBV6-1; D unresolved. CDR3 length: 16 residues. Germline loops: CDR1 MNHNS, CDR2 SASEGT. The V end was cut by 4 bases, the J end by 9 bases, with 19 bases between.

This chain uses TRBV6-2 or TRBV6-3 with TRBJ2-2, with 10 bases aligning to TRBD2. CDR3 length: 15 residues. With V trimmed by 6 bases and J by 4 bases, 5 bases remained unmatched. From germline, CDR1 is MNHEY and CDR2 SVGEGT. The CDR3 reads CASRPSGRGTGELFF. The DNA for the CDR3 is TGTGCCAGCAGACCTAGCGGGAGAGGCACCGGGGAGCTGTTTTTT.

This clone has a single count. V is TRBV27 and J is TRBJ2-7, with a tentative D call TRBD1 (6 bases). Per germline, CDR1 MNHEY and CDR2 SMNVEV (reference sequence). Trimming removed 3 bases from V and 0 bases from J, with 9 bases in between. There are 14 residues in the CDR3. CDR3 bases: TGTGCCAGCAGTTTTCTGACAGGCTCCTACGAGCAGTACTTC. It specifies CASSFLTGSYEQYF.

This clone was detected ten times or more. V is TRBV5-1 and J is TRBJ2-7, with 12 bases that match TRBD2. This CDR3 has 15 amino acids. CDR1 and CDR2 from the germline V gene are SGHRS and YFSETQ. The V segment lost 0 bases and the J segment 4 bases; nucleotides outside the gene matches: 2. CDR3 sequence (DNA): TGCGCCAGCAGCTTGGGGACTAGCGGGACTTACGAGCAGTACTTC. Its protein is CASSLGTSGTYEQYF.

The chain uses TRBV4-3 and TRBJ2-3; 9 bases fit TRBD2. This CDR3 contains 16 residues. The germline gives CDR1 LGHNA, CDR2 YSLEER. Trimming cost V 0 bases and J 4 bases; bases outside gene matches: 5. The CDR3 region has the DNA TGCGCCAGCAGCCAAGAGCAGCGGGGGGACCCAGATACGCAGTATTTT. Its translation is CASSQEQRGDPDTQYF.

The V and J genes are TRBV9 and TRBJ1-2; the D is unclear. CDR3 length: 15 residues. V dropped 0 bases and J dropped 2 bases, with 11 bases sitting between them. Germline CDR1 reads SGDLS; CDR2 reads YYNGEE. The CDR3 DNA reads as TGTGCCAGCAGCGTAGAGGTAATGGGCAACTATGGCTACACCTTC. This translates into CASSVEVMGNYGYTF.

The V and J genes are TRBV3-1 (or the pseudogene TRBV3-2) and TRBJ2-5, with D tentatively TRBD1 (6 bases). V lost 5 bases and J 3 bases, leaving 10 bases between the germline ends. Germline V gives CDR1 LGHDT, CDR2 YNNKEL (reference sequence). This CDR3 comprises 13 residues. CDR3 protein: CASSLRQEETQYF. The CDR3 nucleotides are TGTGCCAGCAGCTTACGACAGGAAGAGACCCAGTACTTC.

This clone was seen a few times. This rearrangement joins TRBV5-6 to TRBJ1-5; D gene ambiguous. Trimming removed 0 bases from V and 7 bases from J, with 5 bases in between. The length of the CDR3 is 12 residues. The germline CDR1 and CDR2 sequences are SGHDT and YYEEEE. The CDR3 DNA reads as TGTGCCAGCAGCTTGGCCGGGCAGCCCCAGCATTTT. Translating it yields CASSLAGQPQHF.

This clone has just one count. The V gene is TRBV6-5, the J gene TRBJ1-6; D not certain. Germline loops: CDR1 MNHEY, CDR2 SVGAGI. Trimming removed 1 base at V and 9 bases at J, with 7 bases between. The CDR3 length is 13 residues. The CDR3 sequence: CASSYFRLSPLHF. The CDR3 DNA reads as TGTGCCAGCAGTTACTTCCGACTTTCACCCCTCCACTTT.

The chain uses TRBV9 and TRBJ1-2; 8 positions match TRBD1. Trimming removed 4 bases from V and 8 bases from J; junction bases left unmatched: 4. The germline V gene has CDR1 SGDLS and CDR2 YYNGEE. This CDR3 contains 12 residues. CDR3 sequence: CASSSRQGGYTF. The CDR3 DNA reads TGTGCCAGCAGCTCCCGACAGGGGGGCTACACCTTC.

The CDR3 nucleotides read TGCGCCAGCAGCTTGGGTTCGGCAGGGTTTTTCCCATACACCTTC. Encoded protein: CASSLGSAGFFPYTF. V usage is TRBV5-1 and J usage is TRBJ1-2, with a possible D match to TRBD1 (5 bases). The length of the CDR3 is 15 residues. Germline V gives CDR1 SGHRS, CDR2 YFSETQ. V was trimmed by 0 bases and J by 11 bases, leaving 20 bases between them. The full variable domain, rest sourced from reference TRBV5-1 and TRBJ1-2, is KAGVTQTPRYLIKTRGQQVTLSCSPISGHRSVSWYQQTPGQGLQFLFEYFSETQRNKGNFPGRFSGRQFSNSRSEMNVSTLELGDSALYLCASSLGSAGFFPYTFGSGTRLTVV.

The genes are TRBV7-9 and TRBJ1-1; D gene uncertain. Germline V gene data show CDR1 as SEHNR and CDR2 as FQNEAQ (reference sequence). The CDR3 is 14 amino acids. Trimming pared 2 bases from V and 5 bases from J, leaving 12 bases between. This CDR3 reads CASSLPWSETEAFF. The CDR3 region has the DNA TGTGCCAGCAGCTTACCGTGGAGTGAGACTGAAGCTTTCTTT.

The chain combines TRBV19 with TRBJ1-2; tentative D call: TRBD1 (6 bases). V was cut by 6 bases and J by 7 bases, with 18 bases left in between. Germline V CDR1 and CDR2: LNHDA, SQIVND (reference sequence). The CDR3 is 14 amino acids. The CDR3 nucleotides read TGTGCCAGTAGCAGGGACACCGTCGTCCGTGGCTACACCTTC. Translation: CASSRDTVVRGYTF.

This chain joins TRBV9 and TRBJ1-6; D is perhaps TRBD1 (6 bases). Per germline, CDR1 SGDLS and CDR2 YYNGEE. Trimming took off 5 bases at V and 8 bases at J, with 11 bases between the two ends. The CDR3 length is 13 residues. CDR3 coding DNA: TGTGCCAGCAGGGGGGACACTCATTCACCCCTCCACTTT. Translating gives CASRGDTHSPLHF. The variable domain in full, completed from reference TRBV9 and TRBJ1-6, reads DSGVTQTPKHLITATGQRVTLRCSPRSGDLSVYWYQQSLDQGLQFLIQYYNGEERAKGNILERFSAQQFPDLHSELNLSSLELGDSALYFCASRGDTHSPLHFGNGTRLTVT.

The chain employs TRBV5-1 and TRBJ2-1; 12 bases are a match to TRBD2. CDR1 SGHRS and CDR2 YFSETQ come from the germline V gene. The J segment lost 7 bases and the V segment lost 4 bases, leaving 6 bases of the junction unmatched. The CDR3 totals 15 residues. CDR3 region: CASSRTSGEGNEQFF. As DNA, the CDR3 is TGCGCCAGCAGCCGGACTAGCGGGGAGGGGAATGAGCAGTTCTTC.

J is TRBJ2-1 and V is TRBV19; TRBD2 matches at 10 bases. J gave up 6 bases and V 3 bases, and 14 bases lay outside the gene matches. This CDR3 comprises 18 residues. CDR1 LNHDA and CDR2 SQIVND come from the germline V gene (reference sequence). CDR3 residues: CASSIRQLPGLAPNEQFF. In DNA, the CDR3 is TGTGCCAGTAGTATTAGGCAGCTACCGGGACTAGCGCCCAATGAGCAGTTCTTC.